The source of this T cell receptor (beta chain) is a study of response to subunit inactivated influenza vaccine. Trimming took 4 bases from V and 4 from J, leaving 8 bases between them. The CDR3 runs to 14 residues. Germline values: CDR1 KGHSH, CDR2 LQKENI. TCRdb reprocessed the RT-PCR reads with MiXCR, giving one entry per CDR3 protein. The repertoire consists of about 780,000 distinct CDR3 sequences, with about a fifth occurring once and the leading ten covering about 11%. This sequence joins TRBV18 and TRBJ2-6; TRBD1 is a possible D gene (5 bases). The TCR sequence derives from a man aged 50-60 years who received an inactivated influenza vaccine. The sequences come from PBMCs from blood, collected 5 days after vaccination. CDR3 sequence: CASSRQYGANVLTF. For the CDR3, the DNA is TGTGCCAGCTCACGACAGTACGGGGCCAACGTCCTGACTTTC.